These 27 T cell receptor beta chains were all obtained from the same sample, sequenced in a study of blood T cells in healthy people across ages. Sample-barcoded 5' priming and a J-beta primer mix drove a second PCR of roughly 6 to 12 cycles. TCRdb passed the 5' RACE reads through MiXCR, listing each CDR3 protein once. Of approximately 1,000,000 distinct CDR3 sequences listed, under 55% are singletons. Sample: blood. The origin of the receptors is an older woman in good health.

The chain links TRBV10-3 to TRBJ2-1, with 7 nucleotides matching TRBD1. V dropped 0 bases and J dropped 1; count of bases not matched to a gene: 6. CDR1 and CDR2 from the germline V gene are ENHRY and SYGVKD. This CDR3 region has 17 residues. The CDR3, as DNA: TGTGCCATCAGTGAGTCATTGACAGGGCGATCCTACAATGAGCAGTTCTTC. Residues: CAISESLTGRSYNEQFF.

The V call is TRBV5-6, the J call TRBJ2-5, with D uncertain. The end of the DNA fits TRBJ2-7 better, so the J call may be wrong. This CDR3 region has 13 residues. Germline V gene data show CDR1 as SGHDT and CDR2 as YYEEEE. DNA for the CDR3: TGTGCCAGCAGCTTGGGCAGCAAATCCGAGCAGTACTTC. The encoded protein is CASSLGSKSEQYF.

Notes on this clonotype: Just one base apart from a much larger clone, this may be a read error. V and J are TRBV7-8 and TRBJ2-3; 7 bases are shared with TRBD2. Per the germline V gene, CDR1 is SGHVS and CDR2 is FQNEAQ. This CDR3 is 15 amino acids long. This CDR3 reads CASSLSGIATDMQYF. CDR3 bases: TGTGCCAGCAGCTTAAGCGGGATCGCCACAGATATGCAGTATTTT.

This clonotype was observed a handful of times. The chain employs TRBV6-6 and TRBJ2-4; 10 bases map to TRBD1. The end of the DNA is better explained by TRBJ2-7, so the J call may be wrong. The germline CDR1 and CDR2 sequences are MNHNY and SVGAGI (reference sequence). The CDR3 is 14 residues long. The CDR3 sequence: CASSYGTGESEQYF. In DNA, the CDR3 is TGTGCCAGCAGTTACGGGACAGGGGAGTCCGAGCAGTACTTC.

The CDR3 spells CASSDHRGERYEQYF. CDR3 bases: TGTGCCAGCAGCGATCATAGGGGGGAGCGTTACGAGCAGTACTTC. V and J are TRBV21-1 and TRBJ2-4; the table's D call TRBD1 went unverified against the DNA. The J call is in doubt because the DNA end fits TRBJ2-7 better. TRBV21-1 has pseudogene status. The CDR3 extends over 15 amino acids.

In the case of this clonotype: A much larger clone differs from this one at a single base, so this may be a read error. The V and J genes are TRBV15 and TRBJ2-5; no reliable D call. The CDR3 has 13 residues. CDR1 LNHNV and CDR2 YYDKDF come from the germline V gene (reference sequence). V gave up 8 bases and J gave up 0 bases, with 10 bases separating them. This CDR3 is CATGTRDQETQYF. The CDR3, as DNA: TGTGCCACCGGCACCCGGGACCAAGAGACCCAGTACTTC.

This chain links TRBV7-8 with TRBJ1-2, with TRBD1 matching 9 bases. The CDR3 spans 16 residues. Per the germline V gene, CDR1 is SGHVS and CDR2 is FQNEAQ. V dropped 5 bases and J dropped 7; count of bases not matched to a gene: 14. The CDR3 loop is CASSIRETGGSSGYTF. The CDR3, as DNA: TGTGCCAGCAGCATCCGTGAGACAGGGGGGAGTTCTGGCTACACCTTC. Drawing the rest from reference TRBV7-8 and TRBJ1-2, the complete variable domain is GAGVSQSPRYKVAKRGQDVALRCDPISGHVSLFWYQQALGQGPEFLTYFQNEAQLDKSGLPSDRFFAERPEGSVSTLKIQRTQQEDSAVYLCASSIRETGGSSGYTFGSGTRLTVV.

In this sample, this clonotype turned up a few times. The chain recombines TRBV6-2 or TRBV6-3 with TRBJ1-1; unclear D gene. This CDR3 has 13 amino acids. Trimming removed 6 bases at V and 1 base at J, with 9 bases between. Germline V CDR1 and CDR2: MNHEY, SVGEGT. CDR3 nucleotides: TGTGCCAGCAGCATTAAACCGAACACTGAAGCTTTCTTT. Translating it yields CASSIKPNTEAFF.

The J gene is TRBJ2-7, the V gene TRBV29-1; no definite D call. The DNA end favors TRBJ2-5, so the J call may be wrong. Germline CDR1 is SQVTM and CDR2 is ANQGSEA. The CDR3 has 13 amino acids. CDR3 residues: CSVVRLPQETQYF. DNA of the CDR3: TGCAGCGTTGTTCGTTTACCTCAGGAGACCCAGTACTTC.

This clonotype was seen a few times. The chain has TRBV29-1 and TRBJ2-3; D call uncertain. Per the germline V gene, CDR1 is SQVTM and CDR2 is ANQGSEA. V shed 3 bases and J shed 9 bases, with 10 bases lying between them. The CDR3 spans 11 residues. This chain's CDR3 is CSVDRLGTQYF. The CDR3 nucleotides read TGCAGCGTTGACCGGCTAGGGACGCAGTATTTT.

The chain uses TRBV20-1 and TRBJ1-5; D is ambiguous. CDR3 size: 14 residues. V was shortened by 1 base and J by 7 bases, with 14 bases between the two germline ends. Germline lookup yields CDR1 DFQATT and CDR2 SNEGSKA (reference sequence). In DNA form, the CDR3 reads TGCAGTGCTAGAGTCACAGACGTATCACAGCCCCAGCATTTT. It specifies CSARVTDVSQPQHF.

This clonotype was detected only a few times. The rearrangement joins TRBV20-1 to TRBJ2-1; 8 nucleotides match TRBD2. The germline V gene encodes CDR1 DFQATT and CDR2 SNEGSKA (reference sequence). The length of the CDR3 is 15 residues. Trimming cost V 3 bases and J 4 bases; bases outside gene matches: 8. CDR3 nucleotide sequence: TGCAGTGCTAGGGCCGGGGGGGAGGTTTACAATGAGCAGTTCTTC. This sequence encodes CSARAGGEVYNEQFF.

The chain links TRBV7-9 to TRBJ1-2; D unclear. Trimming removed 5 bases at V and 0 bases at J, with 10 bases between. Germline values: CDR1 SEHNR, CDR2 FQNEAQ (reference sequence). The CDR3 has 14 residues. CDR3 in DNA: TGTGCCAGCAGCCCAGTGATAACTAACTATGGCTACACCTTC. Its protein is CASSPVITNYGYTF.

V is TRBV28 and J is TRBJ1-1, with TRBD1 matching 9 bases. The CDR3 runs to 14 residues. Trimming at V came to 8 bases and at J to 1 base, leaving 5 bases not matched to a gene. Germline CDR1 is MDHEN and CDR2 is SYDVKM. CDR3: CASQQGAGNTEAFF. CDR3 in DNA: TGTGCCAGCCAACAGGGGGCTGGGAACACTGAAGCTTTCTTT. The entire variable domain, with the rest obtained from reference TRBV28 and TRBJ1-1, is as follows: DVKVTQSSRYLVKRTGEKVFLECVQDMDHENMFWYRQDPGLGLRLIYFSYDVKMKEKGDIPEGYSVSREKKERFSLILESASTNQTSMYLCASQQGAGNTEAFFGQGTRLTVV.

The genes are TRBV7-7 and TRBJ2-2; D is unclear. With 8 bases removed from V and 5 bases from J, the gap between germline ends came to 12 bases. The V gene's germline CDR1 is SSHAT and CDR2 FNYEAQ (reference sequence). There are 13 residues in the CDR3. The CDR3 DNA is TGTGCCAGCGGCGGTAGGGCGACCGGGGAGCTGTTTTTT. This sequence encodes CASGGRATGELFF.

This clonotype was observed a few times. The gene calls are TRBV28 and TRBJ2-7; 7 bases are a match to TRBD2. V lost 5 bases, J lost 2 bases, and 9 bases stayed unmatched. The germline V gene encodes CDR1 MDHEN and CDR2 SYDVKM. The CDR3 has 15 amino acids. The CDR3 DNA is TGTGCCAGCAGTCCCCTAGCGGTGAGGCCCTACGAGCAGTACTTC. This encodes CASSPLAVRPYEQYF.

This clonotype was observed a few times. The CDR3: CSARDPFRRKEYGYTF. The DNA for the CDR3 is TGCAGTGCTAGAGATCCTTTTCGTCGGAAGGAATATGGCTACACCTTC. The chain recombines TRBV20-1 with TRBJ1-2; unclear D gene. V lost 0 bases and J lost 5, with 19 bases in between. Germline values: CDR1 DFQATT, CDR2 SNEGSKA (reference sequence). This CDR3 spans 16 amino acids.

The V call is TRBV12-3 or TRBV12-4, the J call TRBJ2-3; 12 positions match TRBD2. This CDR3 is built from 17 residues. V lost 3 bases to trimming and J lost 0 bases; unmatched junction nucleotides: 4. The CDR3 here is CASSLSGTSGSTDTQYF. The DNA for the CDR3 is TGTGCCAGCAGTTTGAGCGGGACTAGCGGGAGCACAGATACGCAGTATTTT.

The chain employs TRBV4-1 and TRBJ2-1; D may be TRBD2 (5 bases). The DNA end lines up better with TRBJ2-7; the J call may be wrong. Germline CDR1 and CDR2: MGHRA and YSYEKL. CDR3 size: 15 residues. The CDR3 DNA reads TGCGCCAGCAGCCCCGGCGAGAGGGATTACAATGAGCAGTACTTC. Encoded protein: CASSPGERDYNEQYF.

The chain couples TRBV9 to TRBJ2-2; D unclear. Germline V gives CDR1 SGDLS, CDR2 YYNGEE. V lost 0 bases to trimming and J lost 2 bases, with 5 bases between them. This CDR3 contains 14 residues. CDR3 residues: CASSVVLNTGELFF. CDR3 bases: TGTGCCAGCAGCGTAGTACTTAACACCGGGGAGCTGTTTTTT.

This sequence joins TRBV6-1 and TRBJ2-5; no reliable D call. V shed 8 bases and J shed 5 bases, with 9 bases lying between them. This CDR3 contains 11 residues. Germline assignment: CDR1 MNHNS and CDR2 SASEGT. The CDR3 here is CASLKLETQYF. The DNA of the CDR3 is TGTGCCAGCTTGAAGCTTGAGACCCAGTACTTC.

This clonotype has only a few counts. The chain uses TRBV11-2 and TRBJ1-2; no reliable D call. The length of the CDR3 is 15 residues. From germline, CDR1 is SGHAT and CDR2 FQNNGV. V was trimmed by 1 base and J by 4 bases, leaving 13 bases between them. The CDR3 here is CASSLVFGLGYGYTF. The CDR3 region has the DNA TGTGCCAGCAGCTTAGTATTCGGGTTGGGCTATGGCTACACCTTC.

The chain is built from TRBV6-2 or TRBV6-3 and TRBJ1-5; 7 positions agree with TRBD1. Losses at the gene ends were 5 bases for V and 1 base for J; bases not matched to a gene: 8. Germline-derived CDR1 and CDR2 are MNHEY and SVGEGT. CDR3 size: 16 residues. The CDR3 nucleotides read TGTGCCAGCAGTAGAAAACAGGGGTCGAGCAATCAGCCCCAGCATTTT. This sequence encodes CASSRKQGSSNQPQHF.

In this sample, this clonotype turned up a few times. The chain joins TRBV4-2 to TRBJ2-7; 9 nucleotides align to TRBD1. V shed 5 bases and J 5 bases; nucleotides not matched to a gene: 13. In germline, CDR1 is LGHNA, CDR2 YNFKEQ. This CDR3 comprises 16 residues. The CDR3 DNA reads TGTGCCAGCAGCTCAAGTTGGCGGGACAGGGTCCACGAGCAGTACTTC. This sequence encodes CASSSSWRDRVHEQYF.

The gene calls are TRBV7-6 and TRBJ2-1, with 7 nucleotides matching TRBD1. Germline CDR1 is SGHVS and CDR2 is FNYEAQ. The CDR3 has 15 amino acids. Losses at the gene ends were 5 bases for V and 8 bases for J; bases not matched to a gene: 12. This CDR3 is CASSPRQGWGDEQFF. In DNA form, the CDR3 reads TGTGCCAGCAGCCCTAGACAGGGATGGGGCGATGAGCAGTTCTTC. Combining the CDR3 with reference TRBV7-6 and TRBJ2-1 gives the whole variable domain GAGVSQSPRYKVTKRGQDVALRCDPISGHVSLYWYRQALGQGPEFLTYFNYEAQQDKSGLPNDRFSAERPEGSISTLTIQRTEQRDSAMYRCASSPRQGWGDEQFFGPGTRLTVL.

This chain joins TRBV6-5 and TRBJ2-7, with TRBD2 matching 7 bases. Germline lookup yields CDR1 MNHEY and CDR2 SVGAGI. V trimming: 7 bases; J trimming: 1 base; junction bases outside the gene matches: 7. The CDR3 consists of 14 residues. The chain's CDR3 is CASTPWEGSYEQYF. The CDR3 DNA sequence: TGTGCCAGCACCCCCTGGGAGGGGTCCTACGAGCAGTACTTC.

This sequence joins TRBV2 and TRBJ2-5; tentative D call: TRBD2 (7 bases). V lost 7 bases and J 2 bases, leaving 17 bases between the germline ends. Germline V gene data show CDR1 as SNHLY and CDR2 as FYNNEI. The CDR3 spans 15 residues. The CDR3 DNA follows: TGTGCCAGCACCCTGGAAGGGGGGGGTCAAGAGACCCAGTACTTC. It translates to CASTLEGGGQETQYF.